This T cell receptor beta chain was identified during a study of T-cell memory formation after mild COVID-19. Study-wide context: Across donors, TCR clusters were largely donor specific.

This clonotype was counted at least ten times. Its specificity is unknown. Study results and caveats: Nothing showed for sure that second-wave clones peaking on day 37 were SARS-CoV-2 specific. Within pre-infection memory, some responding clones were found, suggesting cross-reactive memory joined.

The CDR3 sequence is 14 residues long. Germline V CDR1 and CDR2: DFQATT, SNEGSKA (reference sequence). The ends were cut back, 4 bases at V and 2 bases at J, with 14 bases in the middle. It was 5'RACE with constant-segment primers that produced the TCR alpha and TCR beta cDNA libraries, which carried sample barcodes and UMIs. TCRdb reprocessed the 5' RACE reads via MiXCR and lists one record per CDR3 protein. The sample lists about 340,000 distinct CDR3 sequences, around 13% occurring once. Material for sequencing was PBMCs or a T cell subset sorted from them (not recorded which). The clonotype originates from a young man who had mild COVID-19 (a few samples of this study predate the infection). Cell type and time point are not known. The chain links TRBV20-1 to TRBJ2-5; D is unclear. The CDR3 sequence is CSATSRWVQETQYF. As DNA, the CDR3 is TGCAGTGCTACTTCTCGTTGGGTGCAAGAGACCCAGTACTTC.